Included here is one T cell receptor (beta chain) sequence, with context. What it binds is not known. This table comes from immunoSEQ multiplex PCR, and its TCRdb copy is limited to in-frame clones, with some not included. Of about 180,000 clones in the sample, approximately 90% were seen once. These data belong to a study of Ad26.COV2.S vaccination and SARS-CoV-2 variants. General observations from the study: It was found that vaccine and placebo recipients had similar non-spike TCR breadth. In vaccinated individuals, spike-specific CD8+ and CD4+ T cell responses reportedly displayed substantial breadth.

V shed 4 bases, J shed 8 bases, and the junction held 4 bases outside the gene matches. Germline V gene lookup returns CDR1 SQVTM and CDR2 ANQGSEA. The CDR3 contains 12 residues. The receptor was derived from a human donor who had recovered from COVID-19. Sequences were derived from peripheral blood, sampled after recovery from COVID-19. The gene calls are TRBV29-1 and TRBJ1-2; 10 nucleotides match TRBD1. CDR3 region: CSVGGTGEGYTF. The CDR3 DNA reads as TGCAGCGTTGGAGGGACAGGGGAAGGCTACACCTTC.